This TCR beta chain was documented in a study of graft-versus-host responses after intestinal transplantation. Study at large: Each of the recipients got a multivisceral, liver-intestinal, or isolated intestinal transplant. Uniformly, recipients were administered anti-thymocyte globulin induction with subsequent tacrolimus and steroids for approximately 3 years. Study findings and constraints: GvH clones occurred in recipient marrow; some first appeared in ileum or blood. Early post-transplant HvG declines showed an association with peak circulating GvH clone levels.

As to this clone: What it binds is unknown.

Profiling relied on immunoSEQ multiplex PCR, and the TCRdb table lists in-frame clones only, not all of them. Of 55,000 to 65,000 clones in the sample, approximately 94% were seen once. This specimen consisted of unstimulated CD4+ T cells sorted from spleen or lymph node cells, obtained before transplant. The sequence derives from a human donor who was the organ donor for an intestinal transplant.

CDR3 in DNA: TGTGCCATCGGGACTAGTGGAAGTTCACACAATGAGCAGTTCTTC. Its protein is CAIGTSGSSHNEQFF. This chain uses TRBV10-3 with TRBJ2-1; 8 nucleotides line up with TRBD2. This CDR3 contains 15 residues. Germline-derived CDR1 and CDR2 are ENHRY and SYGVKD. After removal of 8 bases from V and 5 bases from J, the junction contained 11 bases not matched to a gene.